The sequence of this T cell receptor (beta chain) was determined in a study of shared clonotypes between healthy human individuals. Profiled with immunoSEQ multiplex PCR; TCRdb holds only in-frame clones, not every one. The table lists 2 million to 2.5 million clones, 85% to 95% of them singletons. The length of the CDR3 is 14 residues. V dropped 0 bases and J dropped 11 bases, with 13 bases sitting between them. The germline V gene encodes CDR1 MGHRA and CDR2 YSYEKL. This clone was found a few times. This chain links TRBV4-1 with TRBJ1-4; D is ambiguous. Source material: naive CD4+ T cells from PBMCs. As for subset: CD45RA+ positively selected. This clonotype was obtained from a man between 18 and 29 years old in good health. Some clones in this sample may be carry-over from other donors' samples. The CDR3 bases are TGCGCCAGCAGCCAAGATAGCCAGATTTCCAAACTGTTTTTT. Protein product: CASSQDSQISKLFF.